Below are 12 T cell receptor beta chains sequenced from a single sample in a study of OX40 agonist ivuxolimab in advanced cancers. The table came from immunoSEQ multiplex PCR; TCRdb's copy has only in-frame clones and leaves some out. Seen here are 70,000 to 90,000 clones, around 85% observed once, and the top ten hold around 7.3%. The sample here was CD4+ or CD8+ T cells sorted from blood, taken in a trial of the OX40 agonist ivuxolimab. These receptors came from an adult with an advanced solid tumor such as melanoma, head and neck, liver or kidney cancer.

The J gene is TRBJ1-1, the V gene TRBV4-2; D perhaps matches TRBD1 (5 bases). This CDR3 contains 15 residues. Germline loops: CDR1 LGHNA, CDR2 YNFKEQ. With 0 bases removed from V and 0 bases from J, the gap between germline ends came to 8 bases. The CDR3 DNA sequence: TGTGCCAGCAGCCAAGACGGACACATGAACACTGAAGCTTTCTTT. As protein: CASSQDGHMNTEAFF.

V and J are TRBV11-2 and TRBJ1-3; a possible D gene is TRBD1 (5 bases). The length of the CDR3 is 17 residues. Per germline, CDR1 SGHAT and CDR2 FQNNGV. V lost 0 bases and J 0 bases, leaving 12 bases between the germline ends. CDR3 sequence reads: CASSLDGEGSSGNTIYF. In nucleotides, the CDR3 is TGTGCCAGCAGCTTAGATGGAGAGGGGAGCTCTGGAAACACCATATATTTT.

The chain joins TRBV7-9 to TRBJ1-2; TRBD1 agrees at 7 bases. This CDR3 is 15 amino acids long. V shed 4 bases, J shed 5 bases, and the junction held 10 bases outside the gene matches. The V gene's germline CDR1 is SEHNR and CDR2 FQNEAQ (reference sequence). The CDR3 loop reads CASSSGVGQLYGYTF. The CDR3 DNA reads TGTGCCAGCAGCTCGGGAGTGGGACAGCTATATGGCTACACCTTC.

The V gene is TRBV11-3, the J gene TRBJ2-3; TRBD2 is a possible D gene (5 bases). Trimming took 3 bases from V and 0 from J, leaving 13 bases between them. Germline CDR1 and CDR2: SGHNT and YENEEA. The CDR3 totals 16 residues. The CDR3 reads CASSFRGRTSTDTQYF. CDR3 in DNA: TGTGCCAGCAGCTTCAGAGGCAGGACTAGCACAGATACGCAGTATTTT.

The rearrangement links TRBV2 to TRBJ2-7, with D uncertain. The CDR3 has 14 amino acids. CDR1 and CDR2 (germline): SNHLY, FYNNEI. With 1 base removed from V and 6 bases from J, the gap between germline ends came to 13 bases. The CDR3 DNA is TGTGCCAGCAGTGAAGATGGCCGGGTGGGCGAGCAGTACTTC. Residues: CASSEDGRVGEQYF. The full variable domain, rest sourced from reference TRBV2 and TRBJ2-7, is EPEVTQTPSHQVTQMGQEVILRCVPISNHLYFYWYRQILGQKVEFLVSFYNNEISEKSEIFDDQFSVERPDGSNFTLKIRSTKLEDSAMYFCASSEDGRVGEQYFGPGTRLTVT.

V is TRBV11-2 and J is TRBJ1-2; 9 bases match TRBD1. The CDR3 contains 14 residues. Germline values: CDR1 SGHAT, CDR2 FQNNGV. V trimming: 8 bases; J trimming: 6 bases; junction bases outside the gene matches: 10. This chain's CDR3 is CASAPGTGNNGYTF. The CDR3 DNA is TGTGCCAGCGCTCCCGGGACAGGGAACAATGGCTACACCTTC.

The chain couples TRBV2 to TRBJ1-3; 8 nucleotides match TRBD1. The length of the CDR3 is 16 residues. Trimming removed 5 bases from V and 1 base from J; junction bases left unmatched: 7. CDR1 is SNHLY, CDR2 FYNNEI, per germline. The CDR3 region is CASSIDRGVSGNTIYF. The CDR3 nucleotides are TGTGCCAGCAGTATTGACAGGGGAGTGTCTGGAAACACCATATATTTT.

The rearrangement uses TRBV23-1 and TRBJ1-5; D remains ambiguous. TRBV23-1 is assigned to the ORF class and has an uncertain function. V was clipped by 11 bases and J by 5 bases, with 10 bases between them. The CDR3 is 11 residues long. CDR3 loop: CAPDRDQPQHF. The CDR3 nucleotides are TGCGCCCCAGATCGGGATCAGCCCCAGCATTTT.

The chain has TRBV6-5 and TRBJ2-2; D is perhaps TRBD1 or TRBD2 (5 bases each). This CDR3 contains 15 residues. Trimming cost V 6 bases and J 3 bases, with 14 bases left between them. The germline gives CDR1 MNHEY, CDR2 SVGAGI. CDR3 nucleotides: TGTGCCAGCAGGGCACCGGGGCGCGACACCGGGGAGCTGTTTTTT. The encoded protein is CASRAPGRDTGELFF.

This sequence joins TRBV2 and TRBJ2-5; maybe TRBD1 (6 bases). This CDR3 has 13 amino acids. CDR1 and CDR2 from the germline V gene are SNHLY and FYNNEI. Trimming stripped 4 bases from V and 9 bases from J, with 15 bases between. The CDR3 region has the DNA TGTGCCAGCAGTGTCAAACAGGGTATTGCCCAGTACTTC. It codes for CASSVKQGIAQYF.

V gene TRBV7-9 combines with J gene TRBJ1-2; TRBD1 might be the D (5 bases). V lost 8 bases to trimming and J lost 3 bases, with 10 bases between them. Germline CDR1 is SEHNR and CDR2 is FQNEAQ (reference sequence). The CDR3 contains 12 residues. CDR3 nucleotides: TGTGCCAGCGGAACGGGGGACTATGGCTACACCTTC. As protein: CASGTGDYGYTF.

This chain joins TRBV4-2 and TRBJ2-3; 7 nucleotides align to TRBD2. The V segment lost 4 bases and the J segment 0 bases; nucleotides outside the gene matches: 4. This CDR3 comprises 15 residues. CDR1 and CDR2 from the germline V gene are LGHNA and YNFKEQ. CDR3 amino acids: CASSPWGGSTDTQYF. The CDR3 DNA reads TGTGCCAGCAGCCCGTGGGGGGGAAGCACAGATACGCAGTATTTT.